Below are 15 T cell receptor beta chains sequenced from a single sample in a study of CD8 T cells in ankylosing spondylitis. TCRdb itself ran the 5' RACE reads through MiXCR, one entry per CDR3 protein. The sample lists approximately 340,000 distinct CDR3 sequences, approximately 15% occurring once. Sequenced material: blood, either unsorted or a sorted T cell fraction (not recorded which). All receptors derive from a male donor with ankylosing spondylitis or in good health (not recorded which).

This clonotype appeared many times. The rearrangement joins TRBV7-2 to TRBJ1-1; D perhaps matches TRBD1 (6 bases). V lost 7 bases and J 7 bases, leaving 16 bases between the germline ends. The CDR3 runs 13 residues. Germline CDR1 is SGHTA and CDR2 is FQGNSA. CDR3 sequence: CASTKLRTVEAFF. In DNA form, the CDR3 reads TGTGCCAGCACCAAACTGAGGACAGTTGAAGCTTTCTTT.

This clonotype was seen more than once but under ten times. CDR3 protein: CASSQTRTAEKLFF. CDR3 in DNA: TGTGCCAGCAGCCAAACACGGACAGCCGAAAAACTGTTTTTT. V is TRBV7-9 and J is TRBJ1-4; tentatively, D is TRBD1 (6 bases). The CDR3 loop spans 14 amino acids. Looked up from germline, CDR1 is SEHNR and CDR2 is FQNEAQ (reference sequence). With 5 bases removed from V and 8 bases from J, the gap between germline ends came to 15 bases.

This clonotype was picked up a small number of times. The chain carries TRBV3-1 and TRBJ2-3; weak D call: TRBD2 (5 bases). The V end lost 2 bases, the J end lost 7 bases, and 10 bases lay between the germline ends. Germline-derived CDR1 and CDR2 are LGHDT and YNNKEL (reference sequence). The CDR3 runs to 13 residues. This chain's CDR3 is CASSQFQRNTQYF. The CDR3 nucleotides are TGTGCCAGCAGCCAATTCCAGCGGAATACGCAGTATTTT.

This clonotype was counted between two and nine times. Mismatch with germline at one junction end may stem from a read error. The J gene is TRBJ2-1, the V gene TRBV15, with TRBD1 matching 7 bases. The germline gives CDR1 LNHNV, CDR2 YYDKDF (reference sequence). The CDR3 is made up of 15 amino acids. The CDR3 loop is CATSTRQGSFNEQFF. DNA of the CDR3: TGTGCCACCAGCACTAGACAGGGATCCTTCAATGAGCAGTTCTTC.

The J gene is TRBJ1-6, the V gene TRBV5-1; D is undetermined. CDR1 and CDR2 (germline): SGHRS, YFSETQ. The CDR3 sequence is 14 residues long. Trimming took 0 bases from V and 9 from J, leaving 10 bases between them. CDR3 amino acids: CASSLAGSTSPLHF. DNA of the CDR3: TGCGCCAGCAGCTTGGCCGGCTCGACTTCACCCCTCCACTTT.

The chain couples TRBV4-1 to TRBJ2-3, with 8 nucleotides matching TRBD2. Trimming at V came to 4 bases and at J to 2 bases, leaving 11 bases not matched to a gene. This CDR3 region has 17 residues. Germline V gives CDR1 MGHRA, CDR2 YSYEKL. Here the CDR3 reads CASSPLGVAGSTDTQYF. CDR3 DNA sequence: TGCGCCAGCAGCCCCCTCGGAGTAGCGGGGTCCACAGATACGCAGTATTTT.

CDR3 region: CASSLLPQDREQFF. CDR3 DNA sequence: TGCGCCAGCAGCCTGCTACCACAAGACAGAGAGCAGTTCTTC. V gene TRBV5-1 combines with J gene TRBJ2-1; maybe TRBD1 (5 bases). V was clipped by 4 bases and J by 10 bases, with 18 bases between them. This CDR3 contains 14 residues. Germline CDR1 SGHRS, CDR2 YFSETQ.

This chain connects TRBV30 to TRBJ2-5; 9 bases map to TRBD1. The CDR3 runs to 17 residues. Germline V gene lookup returns CDR1 GTSNPN and CDR2 SVGIG (reference sequence). Trimming cost V 2 bases and J 4 bases; bases outside gene matches: 14. For the CDR3, the DNA is TGTGCCTGGAGTACGGGACAGGGTCGTAATGTGGGAGAGACCCAGTACTTC. It is translated as CAWSTGQGRNVGETQYF.

The chain couples TRBV4-1 to TRBJ2-7; tentative D call: TRBD2 (6 bases). CDR1 is MGHRA, CDR2 YSYEKL, per germline. The CDR3 is 16 amino acids. Trimming cost V 1 base and J 0 bases, with 13 bases left between them. The CDR3 is CASSQATSTRSYEQYF. CDR3 coding DNA: TGCGCCAGCAGCCAAGCAACTAGCACTCGCTCCTACGAGCAGTACTTC.

This clonotype was counted a few times. The chain couples TRBV7-9 to TRBJ1-2, with D possibly being TRBD1 (5 bases). This CDR3 spans 14 amino acids. Per germline, CDR1 SEHNR and CDR2 FQNEAQ (reference sequence). Between the trimmed V and J ends, which lost 5 bases and 5 bases, there was a span of 15 bases. Here the CDR3 reads CASSQWAQGYGYTF. In DNA, the CDR3 is TGTGCCAGCAGCCAATGGGCCCAGGGATATGGCTACACCTTC.

The sample holds many counts of this clonotype. The CDR3 bases are TGTGCCAGCAGTCTACAGGGATTTAACTATGGCTACACCTTC. Translation gives CASSLQGFNYGYTF. V is TRBV12-3 or TRBV12-4 and J is TRBJ1-2; TRBD1 might be the D (6 bases). The CDR3 totals 14 residues. Between the trimmed V and J ends, which lost 5 bases and 1 base, there was a span of 11 bases.

This clonotype was detected ten times or more. This chain connects TRBV4-1 to TRBJ1-2; D remains unclear. The CDR3 has 16 residues. V lost 0 bases, J lost 4 bases, and 15 bases lay in between. The germline CDR1 and CDR2 sequences are MGHRA and YSYEKL. CDR3 loop: CASSQDRGLSGYGYTF. The DNA of the CDR3 is TGCGCCAGCAGCCAAGATAGAGGCCTGTCGGGCTATGGCTACACCTTC.

The sample holds many counts of this clonotype. The chain combines TRBV29-1 with TRBJ1-1; no clear D gene. In germline, CDR1 is SQVTM, CDR2 ANQGSEA. The V and J ends lost 3 bases and 1 base respectively, with 9 bases between them. There are 13 residues in the CDR3. CDR3 in DNA: TGCAGCGTTGACCCTCAGAGGAACACTGAAGCTTTCTTT. Translation: CSVDPQRNTEAFF.

This clonotype showed up many times. J is TRBJ2-1 and V is TRBV12-3 or TRBV12-4; 10 nucleotides match TRBD2. The CDR3 consists of 16 residues. J was trimmed by 0 bases and V by 5 bases; bases with no gene match: 4. Here the CDR3 DNA reads TGTGCCAGCAGTGCTCCTAGCGGGAGCTCCTACAATGAGCAGTTCTTC. Translation: CASSAPSGSSYNEQFF.

The chain's CDR3 is CAISPVAGGFTDTQYF. CDR3 in DNA: TGTGCCATCAGTCCCGTAGCGGGGGGGTTCACAGATACGCAGTATTTT. The chain carries TRBV10-3 and TRBJ2-3; the match to TRBD2 covers 11 bases. After removal of 5 bases from V and 2 bases from J, the junction contained 6 bases not matched to a gene. There are 16 residues in the CDR3. CDR1 ENHRY and CDR2 SYGVKD come from the germline V gene.